Below are 15 T cell receptor beta chains sequenced from a single sample in a study of Ad26.COV2.S vaccination and SARS-CoV-2 variants. Clones were sequenced by immunoSEQ multiplex PCR, and TCRdb holds only the in-frame ones, with some missing. This table holds 300,000 to 400,000 clones, approximately 80% found once. Regarding treatment: around 19 received Ad26.COV2.S at low or high dose, single or two shots; about five received placebo; per-sample allocation not given. All samples were drawn on day 63, counting from the first vaccine or placebo injection. Sequenced material: peripheral blood, taken in a trial of Ad26.COV2.S vaccine versus placebo. The source is a person aged 18-60 years who received the Ad26.COV2.S COVID-19 vaccine or a placebo.

V gene TRBV6-6 combines with J gene TRBJ1-4, with TRBD1 matching 7 bases. Germline trimming cut 7 bases from V and 3 bases from J; bases unmatched to any gene: 5. The length of the CDR3 is 14 residues. Germline CDR1 and CDR2: MNHNY and SVGAGI (reference sequence). CDR3 region: CASIAGTANEKLFF. The CDR3, as DNA: TGTGCCAGCATTGCCGGGACAGCTAATGAAAAACTGTTTTTT.

The genes are TRBV2 and TRBJ1-3; no clear D gene. The CDR3 loop spans 14 amino acids. Trimming left V 3 bases short and J 2 bases short, with 8 bases between. From germline, CDR1 is SNHLY and CDR2 FYNNEI. The DNA for the CDR3 is TGTGCCAGCAGTGATCAACATCCTGGAAACACCATATATTTT. Protein: CASSDQHPGNTIYF.

The rearrangement links TRBV2 to TRBJ2-5, with 10 bases matching TRBD2. The CDR3 consists of 16 residues. J lost 4 bases, V lost 7 bases, and 12 bases had no gene match. In germline, CDR1 is SNHLY, CDR2 FYNNEI. CDR3 DNA: TGTGCCAGCACCCGGTCCAGCGGGGGGGCCTTAGAGACCCAGTACTTC. Amino acids: CASTRSSGGALETQYF.

The CDR3 loop reads CASSGSGGAYEQYF. The CDR3 DNA reads TGCGCCAGCAGCGGGAGCGGGGGGGCCTACGAGCAGTACTTC. This chain connects TRBV5-1 to TRBJ2-7, with TRBD2 matching 10 bases. This CDR3 has 14 amino acids. V lost 4 bases to trimming and J lost 2 bases; unmatched junction nucleotides: 3. In germline, CDR1 is SGHRS, CDR2 YFSETQ.

The CDR3 region has the DNA TGTGCCAGCAGTTACGCTCGTCAGGGGGGGAGTCAGCCCCAGCATTTT. It translates to CASSYARQGGSQPQHF. The J gene is TRBJ1-5, the V gene TRBV6-2 or TRBV6-3; 7 nucleotides line up with TRBD1. V lost 2 bases, J lost 6 bases, and 10 bases stayed unmatched. CDR3 length: 16 amino acids. CDR1 is MNHEY and CDR2 is SVGEGT in the germline V gene.

This clone has a single count. V usage is TRBV23-1 and J usage is TRBJ2-7; D not resolved. TRBV23-1 is assigned to the ORF class and has an uncertain function. The CDR3 length is 13 residues. V lost 0 bases and J lost 4, with 7 bases in between. CDR3 bases: TGCGCCAGCAGTCAATCCAGAGCTTACGAGCAGTACTTC. Residues: CASSQSRAYEQYF.

This rearrangement joins TRBV7-8 to TRBJ2-5; TRBD2 is a possible D gene (5 bases). CDR1 is SGHVS, CDR2 FQNEAQ, per germline. V dropped 7 bases and J dropped 4 bases, with 13 bases sitting between them. The CDR3 sequence is 13 residues long. This CDR3 reads CASTPTRGETQYF. CDR3 DNA sequence: TGTGCCAGCACCCCCACCCGGGGAGAGACCCAGTACTTC. The variable domain in full, with the rest retrieved from reference TRBV7-8 and TRBJ2-5, is GAGVSQSPRYKVAKRGQDVALRCDPISGHVSLFWYQQALGQGPEFLTYFQNEAQLDKSGLPSDRFFAERPEGSVSTLKIQRTQQEDSAVYLCASTPTRGETQYFGPGTRLLVL.

V gene TRBV11-2 combines with J gene TRBJ2-2; D is possibly TRBD2 (6 bases). Trimming removed 5 bases at V and 6 bases at J, with 10 bases between. Looked up from germline, CDR1 is SGHAT and CDR2 is FQNNGV. The CDR3 totals 13 residues. CDR3 in DNA: TGTGCCAGCAGCCTAGGACTATCCGGGGAGCTGTTTTTT. Its translation: CASSLGLSGELFF.

The rearrangement joins TRBV28 to TRBJ1-1; 9 nucleotides agree with TRBD1. This CDR3 has 14 amino acids. CDR1 and CDR2 from the germline V gene are MDHEN and SYDVKM. V was clipped by 6 bases and J by 0 bases; unmatched bases: 2. CDR3 loop: CASRNRGLNTEAFF. The CDR3 nucleotides are TGTGCCAGCAGGAACAGGGGGCTGAACACTGAAGCTTTCTTT.

CDR3 loop: CASSLEGGLSTGELFF. The CDR3 nucleotides are TGTGCCAGCAGCTTAGAGGGGGGGTTGAGCACCGGGGAGCTGTTTTTT. The chain couples TRBV11-2 to TRBJ2-2; TRBD2 agrees at 7 bases. The CDR3 runs 16 residues. Losses at the gene ends were 0 bases for V and 4 bases for J; bases not matched to a gene: 5. Germline V CDR1 and CDR2: SGHAT, FQNNGV.

This clone was counted a few times. The chain joins TRBV19 to TRBJ2-2; TRBD1 or TRBD2 may be the D gene (5 bases each). V lost 4 bases and J lost 2, with 14 bases in between. Germline CDR1 and CDR2: LNHDA and SQIVND (reference sequence). The CDR3 runs 16 residues. The CDR3 region is CASSKGWGINTGELFF. The CDR3 nucleotides are TGTGCCAGTAGTAAAGGGTGGGGGATTAACACCGGGGAGCTGTTTTTT.

Turning to this clone: Other DNA sequences of this sample code for an identical CDR3. This chain uses TRBV28 with TRBJ1-6, with 8 bases aligning to TRBD1. Germline V gene lookup returns CDR1 MDHEN and CDR2 SYDVKM. V lost 6 bases, J lost 5 bases, and 6 bases stayed unmatched. The CDR3 totals 15 residues. CDR3 residues: CASSRVDRDNSPLHF. DNA for the CDR3: TGTGCCAGCAGCCGGGTGGACAGGGATAATTCACCCCTCCACTTT.

Here the CDR3 DNA reads TGTGCCAGTAGTATAAGGCTGAGCTCCTACAATGAGCAGTTCTTC. Amino acid sequence: CASSIRLSSYNEQFF. The gene calls are TRBV19 and TRBJ2-1; D gene uncertain. CDR1 and CDR2 from the germline V gene are LNHDA and SQIVND (reference sequence). The CDR3 is 15 residues long. The V gene lost 2 bases and the J gene lost 0 bases, with 8 bases spanning the gap.

The chain combines TRBV11-3 with TRBJ2-7; D remains unclear. Germline loops: CDR1 SGHNT, CDR2 YENEEA. The CDR3 runs 12 residues. The V gene lost 2 bases and the J gene lost 5 bases, with 7 bases spanning the gap. CDR3: CASSLKPHEQYF. DNA of the CDR3: TGTGCCAGCAGCTTAAAACCCCACGAGCAGTACTTC.

This clone was found a few times. The CDR3 spells CASSLGEGRYTF. Here the CDR3 DNA reads TGTGCCAGCAGTCTCGGGGAGGGACGGTACACCTTC. This chain joins TRBV12-3 or TRBV12-4 and TRBJ1-2; maybe TRBD1 (5 bases). V dropped 5 bases and J dropped 11 bases, with 15 bases sitting between them. This CDR3 region has 12 residues.